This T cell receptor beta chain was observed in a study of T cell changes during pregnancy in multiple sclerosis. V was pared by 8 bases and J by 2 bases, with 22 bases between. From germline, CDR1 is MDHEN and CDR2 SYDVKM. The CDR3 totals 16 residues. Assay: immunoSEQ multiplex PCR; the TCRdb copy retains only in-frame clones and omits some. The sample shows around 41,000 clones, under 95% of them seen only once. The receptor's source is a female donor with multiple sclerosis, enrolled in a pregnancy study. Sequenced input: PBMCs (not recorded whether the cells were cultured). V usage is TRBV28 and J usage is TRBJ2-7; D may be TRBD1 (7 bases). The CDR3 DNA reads TGTGCCAGCGAGGCTTATGCGGGACAGAGGCCCTACGAGCAGTACTTC. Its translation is CASEAYAGQRPYEQYF. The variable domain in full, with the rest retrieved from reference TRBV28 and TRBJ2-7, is DVKVTQSSRYLVKRTGEKVFLECVQDMDHENMFWYRQDPGLGLRLIYFSYDVKMKEKGDIPEGYSVSREKKERFSLILESASTNQTSMYLCASEAYAGQRPYEQYFGPGTRLTVT.